The source of this TCR beta chain is a study of T cell changes during pregnancy in multiple sclerosis. Here immunoSEQ multiplex PCR was the method, and the copy in TCRdb shows in-frame clones only, minus some. This table has 36,000 or so clones, about 91% appearing once. The starting material was CD8+ T cells from peripheral blood mononuclear cells, obtained in the third trimester of pregnancy. The source is a female donor with multiple sclerosis, enrolled in a pregnancy study.

The CDR3 protein is CASSYAGGSYNEQFF. CDR3 bases: TGTGCCAGCAGTTATGCGGGGGGATCCTACAATGAGCAGTTCTTC. The chain has TRBV6-5 and TRBJ2-1, with 8 bases lining up with TRBD2. CDR1 is MNHEY, CDR2 SVGAGI, per germline. The CDR3 totals 15 residues. Trimming at V came to 3 bases and at J to 1 base, leaving 2 bases not matched to a gene.